This paragraph reports one T cell receptor beta chain. What it binds is unknown. The sample belongs to a study of cytomegalovirus exposure and HLA in healthy donors. The donors were members of the validation cohort comprising over 100 subjects, separate from the roughly 700-subject first cohort. The CDR3 is made up of 13 amino acids. Unmatched junction bases numbered 2, after V lost 4 bases and J lost 6 bases. The germline gives CDR1 MNHEY, CDR2 SVGAGI. The study, taken as a whole, reports: According to a subsequent analysis, TCR clusters from the first cohort were inclined to appear together in the 120 validation repertoires. Through in vitro validation, three CMV-associated chains were shown to be specific for CMV antigens. The classifier reportedly diagnosed cytomegalovirus status with high sensitivity and specificity.

TCRdb's copy holds only in-frame clones and misses some; the assay was immunoSEQ multiplex PCR. The sample lists around 130,000 clones, under 90% seen once, with 3% to 3.5% in the top ten. The rearrangement uses TRBV6-5 and TRBJ2-2, with TRBD1 matching 7 bases. The sequence was collected from a man younger than 45 in good health and CMV-seronegative. The specimen sequenced was PBMCs. The CDR3 DNA follows: TGTGCCAGCAGTTTTCAGGGGGCCGGGGAGCTGTTTTTT. Encoded protein: CASSFQGAGELFF.